The next 26 T cell receptor beta chains were all read from a single sample in a study of cytomegalovirus exposure and HLA in healthy donors. Generated by immunoSEQ multiplex PCR, the TCRdb table keeps only in-frame clones and is missing some. The data show 89,000 or so clones, roughly 92% seen once. The sample comprised PBMCs. These receptors were obtained from a woman in her thirties in good health and CMV-seropositive.

The chain is built from TRBV30 and TRBJ2-3, with TRBD2 matching 11 bases. Losses at the gene ends were 4 bases for V and 3 bases for J; bases not matched to a gene: 6. The CDR3 extends over 15 amino acids. The germline V gene encodes CDR1 GTSNPN and CDR2 SVGIG (reference sequence). The CDR3 DNA reads TGTGCCTGGACACGACTAGCGGGACGAACAGATACGCAGTATTTT. It yields the protein CAWTRLAGRTDTQYF.

The chain is built from TRBV7-2 and TRBJ2-7; no definite D call. The V gene lost 3 bases and the J gene lost 2 bases, with 8 bases spanning the gap. CDR1 SGHTA and CDR2 FQGNSA come from the germline V gene. This CDR3 has 13 amino acids. This chain's CDR3 is CASSFERPYEQYF. The CDR3 region has the DNA TGTGCCAGCAGCTTCGAGCGCCCCTACGAGCAGTACTTC.

V is TRBV14 and J is TRBJ2-7; 12 bases map to TRBD1. Germline CDR1 is SGHDN and CDR2 is FVKESK. V shed 3 bases, J shed 1 base, and the junction held 1 base outside the gene matches. The CDR3 totals 15 residues. This CDR3 is CASSQGQGASYEQYF. The CDR3, as DNA: TGTGCCAGCAGCCAGGGACAGGGGGCTTCCTACGAGCAGTACTTC. Based on the CDR3 plus reference TRBV14 and TRBJ2-7, the full variable domain is EAGVTQFPSHSVIEKGQTVTLRCDPISGHDNLYWYRRVMGKEIKFLLHFVKESKQDESGMPNNRFLAERTGGTYSTLKVQPAELEDSGVYFCASSQGQGASYEQYFGPGTRLTVT.

The CDR3 loop reads CASSFWTGPLSGNTIYF. The CDR3 DNA is TGCGCCAGCAGCTTCTGGACAGGCCCACTCTCTGGAAACACCATATATTTT. The chain recombines TRBV5-1 with TRBJ1-3; 7 nucleotides agree with TRBD1. Germline V gene lookup returns CDR1 SGHRS and CDR2 YFSETQ. Unmatched junction bases numbered 8, after V lost 2 bases and J lost 0 bases. CDR3 length: 17 residues.

The V and J genes are TRBV10-3 and TRBJ1-1; D unclear. The germline V gene has CDR1 ENHRY and CDR2 SYGVKD. The CDR3 covers 12 residues. The V end lost 9 bases, the J end lost 2 bases, and 10 bases lay between the germline ends. The DNA for the CDR3 is TGTGCCATTGGTAGATCAAACACTGAAGCTTTCTTT. Amino acids: CAIGRSNTEAFF.

The chain couples TRBV19 to TRBJ2-2; 8 bases fit TRBD2. Trimming cost V 4 bases and J 6 bases; bases outside gene matches: 7. The CDR3 runs to 15 residues. The V gene's germline CDR1 is LNHDA and CDR2 SQIVND (reference sequence). This chain's CDR3 is CASSRWTSSSGELFF. The CDR3, as DNA: TGTGCCAGTAGTAGATGGACTAGCTCCTCCGGGGAGCTGTTTTTT.

The CDR3 reads CASSGLTGGHGYTF. CDR3 sequence (DNA): TGTGCCAGCTCAGGCTTGACAGGGGGCCATGGCTACACCTTC. The rearrangement links TRBV27 to TRBJ1-2, with 10 bases that match TRBD1. The CDR3 has 14 residues. V shed 8 bases, J shed 6 bases, and the junction held 9 bases outside the gene matches. Germline V lookup: CDR1 MNHEY, CDR2 SMNVEV (reference sequence).

The chain has TRBV7-2 and TRBJ1-1; the D is unclear. This CDR3 is built from 12 residues. Germline CDR1 reads SGHTA; CDR2 reads FQGNSA. V lost 3 bases and J lost 4, with 6 bases in between. The CDR3 here is CASSLSSTEAFF. CDR3 sequence (DNA): TGTGCCAGCAGCTTGTCCTCCACTGAAGCTTTCTTT.

The chain carries TRBV7-2 and TRBJ2-7; the match to TRBD1 covers 10 bases. The CDR3 covers 15 residues. Trimming at V came to 5 bases and at J to 5 bases, leaving 9 bases not matched to a gene. The germline CDR1 and CDR2 sequences are SGHTA and FQGNSA. The CDR3 here is CASSLWGTGAHEQYF. Written as DNA, the CDR3 is TGTGCCAGCAGCCTCTGGGGGACAGGGGCCCACGAGCAGTACTTC. The variable domain in full, with the rest retrieved from reference TRBV7-2 and TRBJ2-7, is GAGVSQSPSNKVTEKGKDVELRCDPISGHTALYWYRQSLGQGLEFLIYFQGNSAPDKSGLPSDRFSAERTGGSVSTLTIQRTQQEDSAVYLCASSLWGTGAHEQYFGPGTRLTVT.

The rearrangement uses TRBV19 and TRBJ2-1, with D perhaps TRBD1 (6 bases). Germline loops: CDR1 LNHDA, CDR2 SQIVND (reference sequence). The CDR3 is made up of 11 amino acids. Trimming shortened V by 5 bases and J by 14 bases, and 13 bases separated the two germline ends. The CDR3 reads CASSPGTPKFF. The DNA for the CDR3 is TGTGCCAGTAGTCCCGGGACACCCAAGTTCTTC.

CDR3 loop: CASSPRFGQITGELFF. The CDR3 bases are TGTGCCAGCAGCCCCCGATTTGGACAGATCACCGGGGAGCTGTTTTTT. The V gene is TRBV11-2, the J gene TRBJ2-2, with TRBD1 as a possible D gene (6 bases). The CDR3 extends over 16 amino acids. CDR1 is SGHAT, CDR2 FQNNGV, per germline. The V end lost 5 bases, the J end lost 4 bases, and 17 bases lay between the germline ends.

The V call is TRBV5-6, the J call TRBJ2-1; TRBD2 matches 13 bases. The germline CDR1 and CDR2 sequences are SGHDT and YYEEEE. V shed 0 bases and J 9 bases; nucleotides not matched to a gene: 6. The CDR3 covers 16 residues. The CDR3 protein is CASSLGWTSGSGEQFF. For the CDR3, the DNA is TGTGCCAGCAGCTTGGGTTGGACTAGCGGGAGTGGTGAGCAGTTCTTC. The full variable domain, in which reference TRBV5-6 and TRBJ2-1 provide the parts outside the CDR3, is DAGVTQSPTHLIKTRGQQVTLRCSPKSGHDTVSWYQQALGQGPQFIFQYYEEEERQRGNFPDRFSGHQFPNYSSELNVNALLLGDSALYLCASSLGWTSGSGEQFFGPGTRLTVL.

The chain couples TRBV9 to TRBJ2-3; 8 positions match TRBD2. CDR1 and CDR2 (germline): SGDLS, YYNGEE. The CDR3 consists of 16 residues. Trimming cost V 0 bases and J 1 base; bases outside gene matches: 4. The CDR3 loop is CASSVAELAGTDTQYF. The CDR3 DNA follows: TGTGCCAGCAGCGTAGCCGAACTAGCGGGCACAGATACGCAGTATTTT.

The V and J genes are TRBV27 and TRBJ2-3, with D maybe TRBD1 (6 bases). In germline, CDR1 is MNHEY, CDR2 SMNVEV (reference sequence). The length of the CDR3 is 15 residues. V lost 5 bases to trimming and J lost 6 bases, with 18 bases between them. The CDR3 is CASSESTGIGDTQYF. The CDR3 DNA reads as TGTGCCAGCAGTGAGAGCACAGGGATTGGGGATACGCAGTATTTT.

The chain is built from TRBV5-1 and TRBJ1-1, with D possibly matching TRBD1 (5 bases). Germline assignment: CDR1 SGHRS and CDR2 YFSETQ. This CDR3 contains 14 residues. V gave up 7 bases and J gave up 3 bases, with 16 bases separating them. The CDR3, as DNA: TGCGCCAGCGGTTGGGGAGGCAGGGACACTGAAGCTTTCTTT. It is translated as CASGWGGRDTEAFF. Using reference TRBV5-1 and TRBJ1-1 for the parts outside the CDR3, the full variable domain is KAGVTQTPRYLIKTRGQQVTLSCSPISGHRSVSWYQQTPGQGLQFLFEYFSETQRNKGNFPGRFSGRQFSNSRSEMNVSTLELGDSALYLCASGWGGRDTEAFFGQGTRLTVV.

The chain employs TRBV11-2 and TRBJ1-2, with TRBD1 identical over 8 bases. This CDR3 comprises 15 residues. V trimming: 5 bases; J trimming: 5 bases; junction bases outside the gene matches: 10. CDR1 and CDR2 (germline): SGHAT, FQNNGV. CDR3 sequence reads: CASSPKGTGPYGYTF. The CDR3 DNA sequence: TGTGCCAGCAGCCCCAAGGGGACAGGTCCTTATGGCTACACCTTC.

The DNA for the CDR3 is TGTGCCAGCAGCTCTAGCCGCTTGGCCTCGAGTGAGCAGTACTTC. This sequence encodes CASSSSRLASSEQYF. The chain joins TRBV7-9 to TRBJ2-7; D is possibly TRBD2 (5 bases). The CDR3 loop spans 15 amino acids. V shed 4 bases and J shed 7 bases, with 20 bases lying between them. Germline V gene lookup returns CDR1 SEHNR and CDR2 FQNEAQ (reference sequence).

The CDR3 region is CASSYGSPGQGLHNEQFF. The CDR3 coding sequence is TGTGCCAGCTCTTACGGGTCCCCGGGACAGGGCCTACACAATGAGCAGTTCTTC. This chain joins TRBV18 and TRBJ2-1; 9 bases map to TRBD1. V was pared by 6 bases and J by 5 bases, with 17 bases of the junction left unmatched. Germline values: CDR1 KGHSH, CDR2 LQKENI. The CDR3 extends over 18 amino acids.

The chain combines TRBV4-3 with TRBJ2-3; 13 nucleotides agree with TRBD2. With V trimmed by 2 bases and J by 4 bases, 6 bases remained unmatched. Per germline, CDR1 LGHNA and CDR2 YSLEER. The CDR3 sequence is 17 residues long. The CDR3 DNA follows: TGCGCCAGCAGCCAAAGGACTAGCGGGAGAGGTGCAGATACGCAGTATTTT. Its translation: CASSQRTSGRGADTQYF.

This clone was recorded once. The V call is TRBV19, the J call TRBJ2-1; D gene ambiguous. CDR3 size: 14 residues. Germline CDR1 reads LNHDA; CDR2 reads SQIVND (reference sequence). V shed 5 bases and J shed 0 bases, with 8 bases lying between them. This CDR3 is CASSRGSSYNEQFF. The DNA for the CDR3 is TGTGCCAGTAGTCGAGGTAGCTCCTACAATGAGCAGTTCTTC.

CDR3: CAISERAGDQPQHF. The CDR3 DNA reads as TGTGCCATCAGTGAGAGGGCAGGGGATCAGCCCCAGCATTTT. The rearrangement uses TRBV10-3 and TRBJ1-5; maybe TRBD1 (6 bases). The CDR3 length is 14 residues. The germline gives CDR1 ENHRY, CDR2 SYGVKD. Between the trimmed V and J ends, which lost 2 bases and 5 bases, there was a span of 10 bases.

V and J are TRBV20-1 and TRBJ1-5; no firm D call. The length of the CDR3 is 11 residues. Germline CDR1 DFQATT, CDR2 SNEGSKA (reference sequence). V gave up 5 bases and J gave up 1 base, with 3 bases separating them. Written as DNA, the CDR3 is TGCAGTGCTCCGAGCAATCAGCCCCAGCATTTT. Amino acid sequence: CSAPSNQPQHF.

The genes are TRBV11-2 and TRBJ2-7, with D tentatively TRBD2 (5 bases). Trimming cost V 3 bases and J 6 bases, with 9 bases left between them. Germline V gene data show CDR1 as SGHAT and CDR2 as FQNNGV. The CDR3 loop spans 12 amino acids. CDR3 residues: CASSFPLGEQYF. The CDR3 coding sequence is TGTGCCAGCAGCTTCCCACTAGGCGAGCAGTACTTC.

The chain employs TRBV5-1 and TRBJ1-2; 11 nucleotides match TRBD1. The CDR3 is 14 amino acids. The V and J ends lost 4 bases and 5 bases, in that order; junction bases with no gene match: 4. From germline, CDR1 is SGHRS and CDR2 YFSETQ. Written as DNA, the CDR3 is TGCGCCAGCAGCCGGACAGGGGGCGGGTATGGCTACACCTTC. Translation: CASSRTGGGYGYTF. The whole variable domain, filled in from reference TRBV5-1 and TRBJ1-2, reads KAGVTQTPRYLIKTRGQQVTLSCSPISGHRSVSWYQQTPGQGLQFLFEYFSETQRNKGNFPGRFSGRQFSNSRSEMNVSTLELGDSALYLCASSRTGGGYGYTFGSGTRLTVV.

The J gene is TRBJ2-1, the V gene TRBV11-3; 7 positions match TRBD1. The V gene end was trimmed by 3 bases and the J gene end by 4 bases; junction bases not matched to a gene: 6. This CDR3 has 15 residues. The V gene's germline CDR1 is SGHNT and CDR2 YENEEA. In nucleotides, the CDR3 is TGTGCCAGCAGCTTGTGGACAGGACCATACAATGAGCAGTTCTTC. Amino acids: CASSLWTGPYNEQFF.

This chain connects TRBV7-8 to TRBJ1-2; the D gene is possibly TRBD1 (5 bases). V was clipped by 3 bases and J by 2 bases, with 7 bases between them. The CDR3 contains 13 residues. Germline V gene sequence: CDR1 SGHVS, CDR2 FQNEAQ. This CDR3 reads CASSFRGNYGYTF. The CDR3, as DNA: TGTGCCAGCAGCTTTCGGGGGAACTATGGCTACACCTTC.